The 21 T cell receptor beta chains below all came from one sample that was sequenced in a study of tumor-infiltrating lymphocytes in oesophageal squamous cell carcinoma. TCRdb itself ran the PCR reads through MiXCR, one entry per CDR3 protein. The sample gives 15,000 or so distinct CDR3 sequences, 50% to 55% of which show up once; under 30% is in the top ten. Sequencing was done on a sample of esophageal tumor tissue. The receptors stem from a female donor with esophageal squamous cell carcinoma.

This clonotype was counted between two and nine times. V is TRBV6-6 and J is TRBJ2-1; no clear D. Germline CDR1 reads MNHNY; CDR2 reads SVGAGI (reference sequence). The CDR3 is made up of 15 amino acids. Trimming cost V 0 bases and J 5 bases, with 11 bases left between them. CDR3 protein: CASSYSSRRDNEQFF. CDR3 nucleotide sequence: TGTGCCAGCAGTTACTCGAGCAGGAGAGACAATGAGCAGTTCTTC.

The CDR3 reads CASSLSLAWDNEQFF. CDR3 nucleotides: TGTGCCAGCAGCTTATCTCTAGCGTGGGACAATGAGCAGTTCTTC. The V and J genes are TRBV7-3 and TRBJ2-5, with a tentative D call TRBD2 (6 bases). The DNA matches TRBJ2-1 better at its end, which makes the J call doubtful. Per germline, CDR1 SGHTA and CDR2 FQGTGA. This CDR3 is 15 amino acids long.

This clonotype was counted once. Here the CDR3 DNA reads TGTGCCAGCAGTTGGGGAGGGACAGGGACAGATACGCAGTATTTT. Translation gives CASSWGGTGTDTQYF. The chain uses TRBV11-1 and TRBJ2-3, with TRBD1 identical over 9 bases. The junction had 7 bases not matched to a gene; V was cut back by 6 bases and J by 3 bases. The CDR3 sequence is 15 residues long. From germline, CDR1 is SGHAT and CDR2 FQDESV (reference sequence).

This clonotype was recorded at least ten times. The gene calls are TRBV18 and TRBJ2-2, with a weak D call TRBD1 (5 bases). The CDR3 has 18 residues. Trimming removed 5 bases at V and 5 bases at J, with 24 bases between. From germline, CDR1 is KGHSH and CDR2 LQKENI. The DNA of the CDR3 is TGTGCCAGCTCATCCCTAGTGGCGCCAGGGAAGATGACCGGGGAGCTGTTTTTT. This encodes CASSSLVAPGKMTGELFF.

The chain uses TRBV6-5 and TRBJ2-1, with TRBD2 as a possible D gene (5 bases). With the DNA end fitting TRBJ2-7 better, the J assignment may be wrong. Germline CDR1 and CDR2: MNHEY and SVGAGI. The CDR3 has 13 residues. This chain's CDR3 is CASSYSPAGEQYF. The CDR3 bases are TGTGCCAGCAGTTACTCGCCGGCGGGCGAGCAGTACTTC.

This clonotype has ten or more counts. A read error may explain this, as a much larger clone is one base away. The chain recombines TRBV10-1 with TRBJ2-7; 8 bases line up with TRBD1. The junction had 40 bases not matched to a gene; V was cut back by 8 bases and J by 7 bases. Germline-derived CDR1 and CDR2 are WNHNN and SYGVQD (reference sequence). There are 23 residues in the CDR3. The CDR3 nucleotides read TGCGCCAGCTTTGAGGACAGGGTTAGGTTTTTTCGATTTGTACAGATGTTGTACAATGAGCAGTACTTC. Its translation: CASFEDRVRFFRFVQMLYNEQYF.

The V gene is TRBV7-6, the J gene TRBJ2-3; weak D call: TRBD2 (6 bases). This CDR3 comprises 17 residues. Germline V gene lookup returns CDR1 SGHVS and CDR2 FNYEAQ. V was cut by 1 base and J by 1 base, with 15 bases left in between. The CDR3 region has the DNA TGTGCCAGCAGCTTAGACAGGCGGGATGGCCGCACAGATACGCAGTATTTT. Translation: CASSLDRRDGRTDTQYF.

In its sample, this clonotype was seen a few times. This rearrangement joins TRBV25-1 to TRBJ2-1, with 10 bases matching TRBD2. The CDR3 spans 15 residues. The germline V gene has CDR1 MGHDK and CDR2 SYGVNS. Losses at the gene ends were 6 bases for V and 0 bases for J; bases not matched to a gene: 2. The CDR3 sequence is CASSGLAASYNEQFF. Here the CDR3 DNA reads TGTGCCAGCAGCGGACTAGCGGCCTCCTACAATGAGCAGTTCTTC.

V gene TRBV7-3 combines with J gene TRBJ2-5; D is possibly TRBD1 (6 bases). The end of the DNA is better explained by TRBJ2-1, so the J call may be wrong. CDR1 is SGHTA, CDR2 FQGTGA, per germline. CDR3 length: 14 amino acids. The CDR3 here is CASSPLGGNNEQFF. CDR3 nucleotide sequence: TGTGCCAGCAGCCCCCTAGGGGGAAACAATGAGCAGTTCTTC.

The V call is TRBV6-8, the J call TRBJ2-5, with 8 bases matching TRBD2. The CDR3 is 14 amino acids. V shed 3 bases, J shed 5 bases, and the junction held 5 bases outside the gene matches. The germline CDR1 and CDR2 sequences are MNHGY and SAAAGT. In DNA, the CDR3 is TGTGCCAGCAGTTATCAAGCGGGAGCCGAGACCCAGTACTTC. It encodes CASSYQAGAETQYF.

V gene TRBV7-2 combines with J gene TRBJ1-2; TRBD1 aligns across 7 bases. With 4 bases clipped from V and 3 bases from J, the junction kept 14 bases outside the gene matches. The CDR3 totals 17 residues. Germline V gene lookup returns CDR1 SGHTA and CDR2 FQGNSA. CDR3 nucleotides: TGTGCCAGCAGCTCGCAAACCGGGACAGTTAGGGACTATGGCTACACCTTC. This translates into CASSSQTGTVRDYGYTF.

The J gene is TRBJ2-7, the V gene TRBV11-2; 15 bases are a match to TRBD2. Gene TRBJ2-1 matches the end of the DNA better, so the J call may be wrong. Germline CDR1 SGHAT, CDR2 FQNNGV. This CDR3 spans 17 amino acids. The CDR3 DNA is TGTGCCAGCAGCTTAGGGACTAGCGGGAGGGATTACAATGAGCAGTTCTTC. Translated: CASSLGTSGRDYNEQFF.

The rearrangement uses TRBV6-1 and TRBJ1-1; D remains unclear. This CDR3 spans 12 amino acids. Germline lookup yields CDR1 MNHNS and CDR2 SASEGT. Trimming pared 5 bases from V and 3 bases from J, leaving 7 bases between. The CDR3 coding sequence is TGTGCCAGCAGTCCGGTCTACACTGAAGCTTTCTTT. This encodes CASSPVYTEAFF.

Details on this clonotype: The CDR3 ends on some other residue instead of the conserved phenylalanine or tryptophan, so this is likely a read error. Because the CDR3's place on the DNA is in doubt, the DNA is left out and the CDR3 is given as listed by TCRdb. This chain joins TRBV7-3 and TRBJ2-3; the listed D gene, TRBD1, was not tested against the DNA. The CDR3 is 15 amino acids long, termini counted. CDR1 and CDR2 (germline): SGHTA, FQGTGA. The CDR3 protein is CASSHTGFDGYTFGP.

This chain uses TRBV5-6 with TRBJ2-5; no clear D. The J call is in doubt because the DNA end fits TRBJ2-1 better. This CDR3 region has 12 residues. CDR1 is SGHDT, CDR2 YYEEEE, per germline. CDR3 sequence reads: CASSLFSTEQFF. CDR3 in DNA: TGTGCCAGCAGCTTGTTTAGCACTGAGCAGTTCTTC.

The chain uses TRBV7-2 and TRBJ1-5; 10 nucleotides align to TRBD1. The V segment lost 5 bases and the J segment 3 bases; nucleotides outside the gene matches: 4. The germline V gene encodes CDR1 SGHTA and CDR2 FQGNSA. The CDR3 is 15 residues long. This CDR3 reads CASSRTGGINQPQHF. CDR3 DNA sequence: TGTGCCAGCAGCCGGACAGGGGGAATCAATCAGCCCCAGCATTTT. The variable domain in full, completed from reference TRBV7-2 and TRBJ1-5, reads GAGVSQSPSNKVTEKGKDVELRCDPISGHTALYWYRQSLGQGLEFLIYFQGNSAPDKSGLPSDRFSAERTGGSVSTLTIQRTQQEDSAVYLCASSRTGGINQPQHFGDGTRLSIL.

The CDR3, as DNA: TGTGCCAGCAGTCCGCCCGGGCCCGTATACGAGCAGTACTTC. It is translated as CASSPPGPVYEQYF. This sequence joins TRBV28 and TRBJ2-7; no clear D gene. Trimming took 5 bases from V and 4 from J, leaving 15 bases between them. Germline V CDR1 and CDR2: MDHEN, SYDVKM. The CDR3 has 14 residues.

This clonotype is medium-sized by share. The J gene is TRBJ1-6, the V gene TRBV7-3; D remains unclear. The germline V gene has CDR1 SGHTA and CDR2 FQGTGA. Trimming pared 4 bases from V and 7 bases from J, leaving 5 bases between. The CDR3 spans 12 residues. CDR3 coding DNA: TGTGCCAGCAGCTCGGGGAATTCACCCCTCCACTTT. This gives the protein CASSSGNSPLHF.

The chain is built from TRBV7-2 and TRBJ2-2; D is ambiguous. Trimming removed 5 bases from V and 4 bases from J, with 17 bases in between. Per the germline V gene, CDR1 is SGHTA and CDR2 is FQGNSA. The CDR3 is made up of 16 amino acids. CDR3 residues: CASSAHIVQTTGELFF. For the CDR3, the DNA is TGTGCCAGCAGCGCCCATATCGTCCAGACCACCGGGGAGCTGTTTTTT.

For the CDR3, the DNA is TGTGCCAGCAGCGAAGACAGGGGGCGCGAAGAGACCCAGTACTTC. Translated, it gives CASSEDRGREETQYF. The chain joins TRBV5-4 to TRBJ2-5, with 10 bases aligning to TRBD1. CDR1 is SGHNT, CDR2 YYREEE, per germline (reference sequence). The V segment lost 4 bases and the J segment 3 bases; nucleotides outside the gene matches: 6. The length of the CDR3 is 15 residues.

The chain uses TRBV7-6 and TRBJ2-6, with no clear D. Germline CDR1 reads SGHVS; CDR2 reads FNYEAQ. Trimming removed 5 bases from V and 0 bases from J, with 8 bases in between. CDR3 length: 15 residues. The CDR3 nucleotides are TGTGCCAGCAGCACAGTGTTCTCTGGGGCCAACGTCCTGACTTTC. Translated, it gives CASSTVFSGANVLTF. Full variable domain (remainder filled in from reference TRBV7-6 and TRBJ2-6): GAGVSQSPRYKVTKRGQDVALRCDPISGHVSLYWYRQALGQGPEFLTYFNYEAQQDKSGLPNDRFSAERPEGSISTLTIQRTEQRDSAMYRCASSTVFSGANVLTFGAGSRLTVL.